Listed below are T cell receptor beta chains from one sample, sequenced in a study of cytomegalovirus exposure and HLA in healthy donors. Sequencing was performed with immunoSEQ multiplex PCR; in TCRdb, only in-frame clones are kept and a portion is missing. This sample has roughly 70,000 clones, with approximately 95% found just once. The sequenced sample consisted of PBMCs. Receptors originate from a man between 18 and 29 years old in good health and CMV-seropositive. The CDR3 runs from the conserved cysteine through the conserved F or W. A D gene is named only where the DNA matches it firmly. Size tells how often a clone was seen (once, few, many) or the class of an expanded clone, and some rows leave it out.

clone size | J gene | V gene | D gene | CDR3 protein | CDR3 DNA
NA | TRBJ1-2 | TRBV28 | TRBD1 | CASSLLETGHGYTF | TGTGCCAGCAGTTTACTGGAGACAGGGCATGGCTACACCTTC
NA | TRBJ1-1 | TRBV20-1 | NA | CSARTVEAFF | TGCAGTGCTAGGACTGTTGAAGCTTTCTTT
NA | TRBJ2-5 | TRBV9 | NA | CASSVAAGLLETQYF | TGTGCCAGCAGCGTAGCGGCGGGATTGTTAGAGACCCAGTACTTC
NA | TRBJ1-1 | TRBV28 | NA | CASSSSGSAVIEAFF | TGTGCCAGCAGTTCCTCGGGGTCGGCGGTGATTGAAGCTTTCTTT
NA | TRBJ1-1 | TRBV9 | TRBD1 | CASSPSTGGTEAFF | TGTGCCAGCAGCCCCTCGACAGGGGGCACTGAAGCTTTCTTT
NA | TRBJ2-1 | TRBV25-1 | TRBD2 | CASSEGGLARYEQFF | TGTGCCAGCAGTGAAGGAGGACTAGCGCGGTATGAGCAGTTCTTC
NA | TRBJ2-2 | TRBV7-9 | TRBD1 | CASSSLTGKSANTGELFF | TGTGCCAGCAGCTCTTTGACAGGGAAGTCTGCCAACACCGGGGAGCTGTTTTTT
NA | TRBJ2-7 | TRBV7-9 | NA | CASSLIADEQYF | TGTGCCAGCAGCTTAATCGCGGACGAGCAGTACTTC
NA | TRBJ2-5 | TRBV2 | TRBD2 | CASSGGTSVKYIETQYF | TGTGCCAGCAGTGGGGGGACTAGCGTTAAATATATAGAGACCCAGTACTTC
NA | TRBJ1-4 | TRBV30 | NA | CAWTRQENEKLFF | TGTGCCTGGACCCGACAGGAGAATGAAAAACTGTTTTTT
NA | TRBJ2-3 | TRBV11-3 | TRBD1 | CASSLGDRGPDTQYF | TGTGCCAGCAGCTTAGGCGACAGGGGCCCAGATACGCAGTATTTT
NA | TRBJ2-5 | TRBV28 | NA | CASRGLGGTETQYF | TGTGCCAGCCGGGGTTTAGGCGGGACAGAGACCCAGTACTTC
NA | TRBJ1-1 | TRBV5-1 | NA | CASSLVGGGETEAFF | TGCGCCAGCAGCTTGGTAGGGGGGGGCGAGACTGAAGCTTTCTTT
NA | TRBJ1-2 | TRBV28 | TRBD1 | CASTTPGQVYGYTF | TGTGCCAGCACGACCCCCGGACAGGTGTATGGCTACACCTTC
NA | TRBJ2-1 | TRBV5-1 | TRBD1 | CASSLGRGTGHRNEQFF | TGCGCCAGCAGCTTGGGTCGGGGGACAGGGCATAGGAATGAGCAGTTCTTC
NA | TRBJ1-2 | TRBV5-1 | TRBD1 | CASSAALRQGGYGYTF | TGCGCCAGCAGCGCTGCCCTTCGACAGGGAGGCTATGGCTACACCTTC
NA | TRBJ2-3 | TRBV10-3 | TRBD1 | CARDRDNTDTQYF | TGTGCTAGGGACAGGGATAACACAGATACGCAGTATTTT
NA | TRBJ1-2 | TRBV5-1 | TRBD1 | CASSPGQGAGGYTF | TGCGCCAGCAGCCCGGGACAGGGGGCGGGAGGCTACACCTTC
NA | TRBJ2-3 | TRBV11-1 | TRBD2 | CASSPIAGGLTDTQYF | TGTGCCAGCAGCCCAATAGCGGGAGGTCTCACAGATACGCAGTATTTT
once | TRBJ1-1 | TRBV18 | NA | CASSNGATNTEAFF | TGTGCCAGCTCAAACGGAGCCACAAACACTGAAGCTTTCTTT
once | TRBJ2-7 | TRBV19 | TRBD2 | CASSIGVAGVEQYF | TGTGCCAGTAGTATCGGGGTAGCGGGAGTCGAGCAGTACTTC
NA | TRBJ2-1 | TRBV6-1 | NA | CASSEDRDNYNEQFF | TGTGCCAGCAGTGAAGACAGGGATAACTACAATGAGCAGTTCTTC
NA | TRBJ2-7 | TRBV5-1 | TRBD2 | CASSPVVGGGTSAISSTYEQYF | TGCGCCAGCAGCCCGGTGGTGGGGGGCGGGACTAGCGCAATATCGAGCACCTACGAGCAGTACTTC
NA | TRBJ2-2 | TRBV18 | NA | CASSPREGAHTGELFF | TGTGCCAGCTCACCACGGGAAGGGGCGCACACCGGGGAGCTGTTTTTT
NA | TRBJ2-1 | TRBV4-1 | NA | CASSQSERRTYNEQFF | TGCGCCAGCAGCCAATCCGAGCGGAGGACCTACAATGAGCAGTTCTTC
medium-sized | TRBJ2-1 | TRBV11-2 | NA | CASSLETTRARVYNEQFF | TGTGCCAGCAGCTTAGAAACTACTCGAGCGAGAGTCTACAATGAGCAGTTCTTC
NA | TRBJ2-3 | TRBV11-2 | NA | CASSLGAADTQYF | TGTGCCAGCAGCTTAGGAGCCGCGGATACGCAGTATTTT
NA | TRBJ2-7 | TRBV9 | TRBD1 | CASSSGDRAYEQYF | TGTGCCAGCAGCTCAGGGGACAGAGCCTACGAGCAGTACTTC
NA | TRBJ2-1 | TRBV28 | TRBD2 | CASSRPTSGSYNEQFF | TGTGCCAGCAGTCGCCCTACTAGCGGGTCCTACAATGAGCAGTTCTTC
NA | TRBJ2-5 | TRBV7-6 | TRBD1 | CASSQNRGRGTQYF | TGTGCCAGCAGCCAAAACAGGGGGCGGGGGACCCAGTACTTC
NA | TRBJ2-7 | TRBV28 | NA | CASSKFDKSLAPREQYF | TGTGCCAGCAGCAAATTCGACAAATCCCTTGCGCCAAGGGAGCAGTACTTC
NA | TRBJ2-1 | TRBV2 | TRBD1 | CASSRDRGDEQFF | TGTGCCAGCAGCCGGGACAGGGGCGATGAGCAGTTCTTC
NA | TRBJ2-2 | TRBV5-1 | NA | CASSLTERTGELFF | TGCGCCAGCAGCCTAACGGAGAGAACCGGGGAGCTGTTTTTT
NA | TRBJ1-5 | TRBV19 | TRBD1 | CASSTTGWSNQPQHF | TGTGCCAGTAGTACGACAGGGTGGAGCAATCAGCCCCAGCATTTT
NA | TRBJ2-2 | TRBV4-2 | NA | CASSQNLFERSNTGELFF | TGTGCCAGCAGCCAAAACCTCTTCGAGCGGTCGAACACCGGGGAGCTGTTTTTT
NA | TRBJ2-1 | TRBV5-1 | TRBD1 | CASSLASRGQEARFF | TGCGCCAGCAGCTTGGCCAGCCGGGGACAGGAAGCAAGGTTCTTC
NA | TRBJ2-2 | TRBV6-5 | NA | CASNHPRPTGELFF | TGTGCCAGCAACCATCCCAGGCCAACCGGGGAGCTGTTTTTT
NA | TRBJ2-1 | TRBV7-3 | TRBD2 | CASRKGGGTSPNEQFF | TGTGCCAGCAGAAAAGGCGGCGGGACTAGTCCGAATGAGCAGTTCTTC
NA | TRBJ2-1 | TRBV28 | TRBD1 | CASNHDRDVDNEQFF | TGTGCCAGCAACCACGACAGGGATGTGGACAATGAGCAGTTCTTC
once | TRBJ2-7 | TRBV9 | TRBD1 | CASSVAPGQGAYEQYF | TGTGCCAGCAGCGTAGCTCCGGGACAGGGGGCCTACGAGCAGTACTTC
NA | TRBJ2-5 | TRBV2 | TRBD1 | CASSEERTGEETQYF | TGTGCCAGCAGTGAAGAGCGGACAGGGGAAGAGACCCAGTACTTC
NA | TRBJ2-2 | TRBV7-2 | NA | CASSHPFGRGGTGELFF | TGTGCCAGCAGCCACCCATTCGGCAGGGGAGGGACCGGGGAGCTGTTTTTT
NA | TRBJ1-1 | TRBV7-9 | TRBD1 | CASTPQGLNTEAFF | TGTGCCAGCACCCCACAGGGGCTGAACACTGAAGCTTTCTTT
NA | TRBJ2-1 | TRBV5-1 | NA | CASSGGSRTYNEQFF | TGCGCCAGCAGCGGAGGTAGCAGGACCTACAATGAGCAGTTCTTC
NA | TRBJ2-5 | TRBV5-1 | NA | CASSLISSGVGETQYF | TGCGCCAGCAGCTTAATTTCTTCGGGGGTCGGTGAGACCCAGTACTTC
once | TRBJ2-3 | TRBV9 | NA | CASSAYRAGATADTQYF | TGTGCCAGCAGCGCCTACAGGGCGGGGGCTACTGCAGATACGCAGTATTTT
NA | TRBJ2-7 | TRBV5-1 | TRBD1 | CASSSGTGGYEQYF | TGCGCCAGCAGCTCCGGGACAGGGGGCTACGAGCAGTACTTC
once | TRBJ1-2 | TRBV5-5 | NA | CASSLAQVDGYTF | TGTGCCAGCAGCTTGGCCCAGGTTGACGGCTACACCTTC
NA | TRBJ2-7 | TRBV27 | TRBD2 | CASRDDSGSQYEQYF | TGTGCCAGCAGGGACGATAGCGGGAGTCAGTACGAGCAGTACTTC
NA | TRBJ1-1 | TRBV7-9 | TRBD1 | CASSAPGTGKAFF | TGTGCCAGCAGCGCCCCCGGGACAGGGAAAGCTTTCTTT
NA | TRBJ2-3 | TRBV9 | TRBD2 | CASSFIPGTSGSTDTQYF | TGTGCCAGCAGCTTTATCCCCGGGACTAGCGGGAGCACAGATACGCAGTATTTT
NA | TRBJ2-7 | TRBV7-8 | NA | CASSSDPGEVYEQYF | TGTGCCAGCAGCTCGGACCCGGGGGAAGTCTACGAGCAGTACTTC